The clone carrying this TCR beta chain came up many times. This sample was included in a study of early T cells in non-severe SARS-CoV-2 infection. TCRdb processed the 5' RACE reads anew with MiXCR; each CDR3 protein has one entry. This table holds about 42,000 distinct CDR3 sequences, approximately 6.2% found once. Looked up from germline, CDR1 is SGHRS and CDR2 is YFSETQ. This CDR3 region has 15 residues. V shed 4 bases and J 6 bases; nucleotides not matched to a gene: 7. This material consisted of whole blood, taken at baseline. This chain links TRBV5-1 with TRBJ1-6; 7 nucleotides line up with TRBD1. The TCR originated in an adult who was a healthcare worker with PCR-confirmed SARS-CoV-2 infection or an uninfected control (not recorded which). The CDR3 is CASSGQQGSNSPLHF. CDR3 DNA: TGCGCCAGCAGCGGACAACAGGGGAGTAATTCACCCCTCCACTTT.